This TCR beta chain was documented in a study of shared clonotypes between healthy human individuals. The length of the CDR3 is 14 residues. Trimming took 5 bases from V and 1 from J, leaving 11 bases between them. Germline CDR1 and CDR2: MNHNS and SASEGT. TCRdb keeps only in-frame clones here, not all; method: immunoSEQ multiplex PCR. The sample shows some 2,000,000 clones, 85% to 95% of them seen only once. The TCR was taken from a man in his late teens or twenties in good health. The rearrangement joins TRBV6-1 to TRBJ1-1; perhaps TRBD1 as D (6 bases). Sequencing was carried out using naive CD4+ T cells sorted from blood. Subset here: CD45RA+ positively selected. CDR3 nucleotide sequence: TGTGCCAGCAGTTTTACAGGGCGGAACACTGAAGCTTTCTTT. It translates to CASSFTGRNTEAFF.